The clone carrying this T cell receptor beta chain was picked up many times. This sample is part of a study of T cells in Graves' hyperthyroidism and ophthalmopathy. From RNA transcripts, TCR beta CDR3 regions were amplified. The TCR CDR3 was amplified in a first-round RT-PCR using the HTBI primer set. MiXCR was run by TCRdb on the multiplex PCR reads, yielding one entry per CDR3 protein. This table holds hundreds of thousands of distinct CDR3 sequences, about 14% found once. Germline V lookup: CDR1 SEHNR, CDR2 FQNEAQ (reference sequence). The V gene end was trimmed by 9 bases and the J gene end by 3 bases; junction bases not matched to a gene: 20. The CDR3 extends over 17 amino acids.

This receptor was identified in a woman aged 50 to 60 with Graves' ophthalmopathy. The sequenced sample was blood. The rearrangement joins TRBV7-9 to TRBJ2-7; 7 bases match TRBD1. The CDR3 loop is CASPLRDSSLYNYEQYF. Written as DNA, the CDR3 is TGTGCCAGTCCCCTCCGGGACAGCTCACTATACAACTACGAGCAGTACTTC.